The 2 T cell receptor beta chains presented below share a single source sample, sequenced in a study of neurological immune-mediated disorders. A single record per CDR3 protein comes from TCRdb applying MiXCR to the 5' RACE reads. This table has 65,000 to 80,000 distinct CDR3 sequences, about 5.1% appearing once. Material: PBMCs. The receptor source for this set is a woman aged 65 to 85 with multiple sclerosis.

This clonotype was observed many times. J is TRBJ2-1 and V is TRBV14, with no clear D. V lost 2 bases to trimming and J lost 6 bases, with 5 bases between them. This CDR3 has 12 residues. Germline assignment: CDR1 SGHDN and CDR2 FVKESK. CDR3 loop: CASSQKPNEQFF. The CDR3 DNA follows: TGTGCCAGCAGCCAAAAGCCCAATGAGCAGTTCTTC.

This clonotype appeared a few times. This rearrangement joins TRBV2 to TRBJ1-1; D not certain. The V and J ends lost 3 bases and 2 bases respectively, with 7 bases between them. Germline-derived CDR1 and CDR2 are SNHLY and FYNNEI. The CDR3 runs 13 residues. CDR3 sequence reads: CASSDRANTEAFF. The CDR3 DNA reads as TGTGCCAGCAGTGATCGAGCAAACACTGAAGCTTTCTTT.